The clone carrying this T cell receptor (beta chain) came up many times. Its target is not known. This record belongs to a study of T cell repertoires in cytomegalovirus infection. Germline loops: CDR1 SEHNR, CDR2 FQNEAQ (reference sequence). The CDR3 extends over 11 amino acids. TCRdb reprocessed the reads via MiXCR and lists one record per CDR3 protein. The sample yields approximately 990,000 distinct CDR3 sequences, around 31% seen once. The starting material was cultured CD8+ T cells from PBMCs, obtained from culture after CMV antigen stimulation. The genes are TRBV7-9 and TRBJ1-1; TRBD1 might be the D (5 bases). The receptor's source is a human donor in good health (CMV status not recorded). Some clones in this sample may be carry-over from other donors' samples. DNA for the CDR3: TGTGCTTCAGGGAGCAACACTGAAGCTTTCTTT. Protein product: CASGSNTEAFF.